The entry below describes one T cell receptor beta chain. The data belong to a study of cytomegalovirus exposure and HLA in healthy donors. Germline loops: CDR1 LGHNA, CDR2 YNFKEQ. Trimming took 4 bases from V and 8 from J, leaving 9 bases between them. This CDR3 has 12 residues. 13 Jbeta primers and 60 Vbeta primers were used for the PCR. Method: immunoSEQ multiplex PCR; TCRdb's copy keeps in-frame clones and lacks some. The repertoire includes about 130,000 clones, 80% of them detected once, and 0.95% to 1.5% sits in the top ten. The rearrangement links TRBV4-2 to TRBJ1-3; TRBD1 is a possible D gene (5 bases). The sequence came from a female donor in good health and CMV-seronegative. Sequenced input: PBMCs. Here the CDR3 reads CASSPGGYTIYF. DNA of the CDR3: TGTGCCAGCAGCCCGGGGGGTTACACCATATATTTT.